This T cell receptor beta chain came from a study of T-cell reconstitution after alpha-beta-depleted transplantation in children. Study-level findings and limits: Once a year had passed after transplant, T-cell counts and diversity came mostly from newly produced T cells. For some patients, TCRbeta diversity was high at day 60 because of recipient T cells and thymic progenitors that survived.

The TCRbeta library incorporated unique molecular identifiers. TCRdb passed the PCR reads through MiXCR, listing each CDR3 protein once. Among about 640,000 distinct CDR3 sequences, 10% to 15% were seen once, and the ten largest hold around 2%. Germline trimming cut 5 bases from V and 1 base from J; bases unmatched to any gene: 8. Germline V gene sequence: CDR1 MDHEN, CDR2 SYDVKM. The CDR3 is made up of 17 amino acids. This clonotype has only a few counts. As yet, its antigen is unknown. The chain employs TRBV28 and TRBJ1-5, with 10 bases aligning to TRBD1. The sequences come from PBMCs, mostly from graft donor cells, collected 360 days after TCRalphabeta/CD19-depleted stem cell transplant. The TCR was taken from a male patient aged 10-17 years who had a stem cell transplant for acute myeloid leukemia, so the T cells may come from the graft donor. CDR3 DNA sequence: TGTGCCAGCAGTCCGATGACAGGGGGCATAAGCAATCAGCCCCAGCATTTT. The encoded protein is CASSPMTGGISNQPQHF.